The present T cell receptor beta chain was sequenced within a study of blood T cell repertoires in COVID-19. Study-wide background: COVID-19 samples collected from the United States, Italy and Spain covered acute and convalescent phases. The analysed material was cDNA or gDNA that came from T cells, B-cell-depleted T cells, or PBMCs.

Generated by immunoSEQ multiplex PCR, the TCRdb table keeps only in-frame clones and is missing some. The table records about 110,000 clones, 70% to 90% of them present only once. The length of the CDR3 is 13 residues. Trimming took 3 bases from V and 1 from J, leaving 6 bases between them. The germline V gene encodes CDR1 ENHRY and CDR2 SYGVKD. The V and J genes are TRBV10-3 and TRBJ1-1, with D maybe TRBD1 (5 bases). The source material was peripheral blood. This clonotype was sampled from a human donor in a cohort sampled during active COVID-19. The CDR3 loop is CAISEGENTEAFF. In DNA form, the CDR3 reads TGTGCCATCAGTGAAGGGGAGAACACTGAAGCTTTCTTT.